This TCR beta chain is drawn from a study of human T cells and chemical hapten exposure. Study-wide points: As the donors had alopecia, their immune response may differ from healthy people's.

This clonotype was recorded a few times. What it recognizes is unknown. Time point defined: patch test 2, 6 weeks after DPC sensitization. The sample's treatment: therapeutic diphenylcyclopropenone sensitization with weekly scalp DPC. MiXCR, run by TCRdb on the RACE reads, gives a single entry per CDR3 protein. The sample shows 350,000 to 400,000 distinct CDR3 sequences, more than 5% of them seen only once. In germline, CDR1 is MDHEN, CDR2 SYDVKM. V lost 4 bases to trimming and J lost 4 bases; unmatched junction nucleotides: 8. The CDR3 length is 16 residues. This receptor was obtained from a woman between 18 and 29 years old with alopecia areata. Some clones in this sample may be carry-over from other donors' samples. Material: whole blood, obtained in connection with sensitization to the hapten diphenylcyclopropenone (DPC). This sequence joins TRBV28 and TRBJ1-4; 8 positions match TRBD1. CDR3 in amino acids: CASSSFTGGDNEKLFF. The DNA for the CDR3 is TGTGCCAGCAGTTCCTTTACAGGGGGGGATAATGAAAAACTGTTTTTT. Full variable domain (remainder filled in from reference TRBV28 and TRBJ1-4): DVKVTQSSRYLVKRTGEKVFLECVQDMDHENMFWYRQDPGLGLRLIYFSYDVKMKEKGDIPEGYSVSREKKERFSLILESASTNQTSMYLCASSSFTGGDNEKLFFGSGTQLSVL.